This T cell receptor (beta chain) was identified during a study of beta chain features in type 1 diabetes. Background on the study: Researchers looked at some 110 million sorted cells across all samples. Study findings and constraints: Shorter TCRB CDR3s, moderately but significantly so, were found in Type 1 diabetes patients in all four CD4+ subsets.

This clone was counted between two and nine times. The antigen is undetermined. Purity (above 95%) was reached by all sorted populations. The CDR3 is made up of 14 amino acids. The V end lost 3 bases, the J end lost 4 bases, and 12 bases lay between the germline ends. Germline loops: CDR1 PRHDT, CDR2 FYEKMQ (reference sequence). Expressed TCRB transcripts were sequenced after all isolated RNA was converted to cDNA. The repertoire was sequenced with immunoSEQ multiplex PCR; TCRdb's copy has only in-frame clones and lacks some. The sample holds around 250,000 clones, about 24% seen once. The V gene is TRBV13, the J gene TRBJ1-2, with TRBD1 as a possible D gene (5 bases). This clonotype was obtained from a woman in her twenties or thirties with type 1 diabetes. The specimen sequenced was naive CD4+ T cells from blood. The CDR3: CASSFGHRFYGYTF. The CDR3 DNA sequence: TGTGCCAGCAGCTTTGGACACCGGTTCTATGGCTACACCTTC.